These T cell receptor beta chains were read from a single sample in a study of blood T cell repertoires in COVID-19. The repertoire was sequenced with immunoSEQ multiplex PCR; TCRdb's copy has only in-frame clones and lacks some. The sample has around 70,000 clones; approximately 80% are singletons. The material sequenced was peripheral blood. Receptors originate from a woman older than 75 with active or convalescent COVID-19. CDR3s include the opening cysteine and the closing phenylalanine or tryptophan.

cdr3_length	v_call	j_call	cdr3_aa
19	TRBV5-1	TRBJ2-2	CASSLEQGLAGLNTGELFF
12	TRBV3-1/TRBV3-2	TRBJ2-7	CASSLRQGWQYF
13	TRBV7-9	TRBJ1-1	CASSLEGGPEAFF
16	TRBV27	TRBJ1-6	CASRTGLSGYNSPLHF
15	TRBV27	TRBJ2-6	CASSSQASGANVLTF
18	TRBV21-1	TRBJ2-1	CASSKSTPGLAAYNEQFF
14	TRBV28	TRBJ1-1	CASTTGAVNTEAFF
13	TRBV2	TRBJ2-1	CASRLAGYNEQFF
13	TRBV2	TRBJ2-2	CAVRGQWAGELFF
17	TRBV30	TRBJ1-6	CAWSDRGRSSYNSPLHF
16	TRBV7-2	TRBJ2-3	CASSQGGGAVLDTQYF
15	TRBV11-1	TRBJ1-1	CASRDKTGGRTEAFF
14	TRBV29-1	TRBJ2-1	CSVTLAGIYNEQFF
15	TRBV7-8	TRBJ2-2	CASSFLRANTGELFF
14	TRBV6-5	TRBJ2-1	CASTLAGDYNEQFF
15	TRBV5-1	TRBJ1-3	CASSPNTASGNTIYF
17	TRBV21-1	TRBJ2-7	CASSSRDRRRGSYEQYF
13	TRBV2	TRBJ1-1	CASSDGLGTEAFF
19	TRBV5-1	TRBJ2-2	CASSLAALAGGPNTGELFF
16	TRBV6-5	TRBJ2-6	CASSYAGSSGANVLTF
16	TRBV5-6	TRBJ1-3	CASSFFAQVSGNTIYF
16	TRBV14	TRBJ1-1	CASSQLIRYRGTEAFF
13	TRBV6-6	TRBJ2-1	CASSYSGTETQFF
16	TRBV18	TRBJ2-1	CASSRSWSGNYNEQFF
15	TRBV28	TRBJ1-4	CASINWQGSSEKLFF
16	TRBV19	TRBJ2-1	CASSVSLAGTFNEQFF
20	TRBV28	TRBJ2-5	CASSFGGPGTWTLGQETQYF
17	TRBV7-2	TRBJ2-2	CASSVAGLAMRIGELFF
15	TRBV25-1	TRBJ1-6	CASSPQTGGNSPLHF
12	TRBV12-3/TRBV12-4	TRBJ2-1	CASSLPVNEQFF
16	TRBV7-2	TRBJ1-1	CASSLERVQGGTEAFF
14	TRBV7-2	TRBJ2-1	CASSAFGGPNEQFF
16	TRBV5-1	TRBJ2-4	CASSSQTGLAKNIQYF
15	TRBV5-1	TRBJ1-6	CASSEGASYNSPLHF
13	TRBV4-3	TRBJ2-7	CASSRELANEQYF
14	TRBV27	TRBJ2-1	CASTVGLGFDEQFF
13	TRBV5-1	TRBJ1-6	CASSAERNSPLHF
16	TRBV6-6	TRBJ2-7	CASSPAYGGYHYEQYF
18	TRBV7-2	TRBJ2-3	CASSLTSIQGLKTDTQYF
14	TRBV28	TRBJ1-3	CASTTGGSGNTIYF
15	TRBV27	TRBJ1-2	CASSLSAGKNYGYTF
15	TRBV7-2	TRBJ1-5	CASSFDYGGNQPQHF
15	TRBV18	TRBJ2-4	CASSPPGIAKNIQYF
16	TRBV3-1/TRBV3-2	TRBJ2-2	CASSPRDRGFRRELFF
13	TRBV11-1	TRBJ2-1	CASRDGGYNEQFF
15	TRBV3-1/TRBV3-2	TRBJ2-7	CASSPIAGSSYEQYF
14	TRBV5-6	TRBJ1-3	CASSAAVSGNTIYF
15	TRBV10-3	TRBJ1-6	CAISERGQGYSPLHF
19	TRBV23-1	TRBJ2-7	CASSPTFPNPRGNEYEQYF
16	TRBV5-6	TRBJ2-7	CASSYIAGVGWDEQYF
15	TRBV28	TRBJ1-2	CASSSPRTAPYGYTF